Below, 16 T cell receptor beta chains from the same sample are listed, as sequenced in a study of technical replicates of blood from a handful of donors. Clones were sequenced by immunoSEQ multiplex PCR, and TCRdb holds only the in-frame ones, with some missing. This sample has about 85,000 clones; roughly 94% occur once, and the top ten carry 0.25%. Source material: T cells isolated from PBMCs. Receptors originate from a human donor in good health.

The chain is built from TRBV6-1 and TRBJ1-3, with D tentatively TRBD1 (5 bases). The germline V and J ends were trimmed by 4 bases and 8 bases, with 12 bases remaining between them. The germline V gene encodes CDR1 MNHNS and CDR2 SASEGT. The CDR3 length is 13 residues. This chain's CDR3 is CASSVRGRDTIYF. The DNA of the CDR3 is TGTGCCAGCAGTGTAAGGGGCAGGGACACCATATATTTT.

The V call is TRBV9, the J call TRBJ2-1, with TRBD1 matching over 9 bases. The germline V gene has CDR1 SGDLS and CDR2 YYNGEE. After removal of 1 base from V and 2 bases from J, the junction contained 4 bases not matched to a gene. The CDR3 loop spans 16 amino acids. The CDR3 reads CASSVTGGPAYNEQFF. As DNA, the CDR3 is TGTGCCAGCAGCGTAACAGGGGGCCCTGCCTACAATGAGCAGTTCTTC.

In its sample, this clone was seen a few times. The chain recombines TRBV7-2 with TRBJ2-2; TRBD1 matches at 7 bases. Trimming took 1 base from V and 5 from J; bases not matched to a gene: 4. CDR1 SGHTA and CDR2 FQGNSA come from the germline V gene. The CDR3 has 15 residues. CDR3 amino acids: CASSLGLQGTGELFF. DNA of the CDR3: TGTGCCAGCAGCTTAGGGTTACAGGGGACCGGGGAGCTGTTTTTT.

This CDR3 is CASSDGNYGYTF. Written as DNA, the CDR3 is TGTGCCAGCAGTGACGGGAACTATGGCTACACCTTC. The chain couples TRBV25-1 to TRBJ1-2; D is unclear. Trimming cost V 3 bases and J 2 bases, with 4 bases left between them. Germline V lookup: CDR1 MGHDK, CDR2 SYGVNS. There are 12 residues in the CDR3.

The chain is built from TRBV5-1 and TRBJ2-7, with TRBD1 matching over 7 bases. With V trimmed by 4 bases and J by 2 bases, 9 bases remained unmatched. CDR1 and CDR2 from the germline V gene are SGHRS and YFSETQ. This CDR3 is built from 15 residues. The CDR3 region is CASSPLGTATYEQYF. CDR3 in DNA: TGCGCCAGCAGCCCCCTCGGGACAGCTACCTACGAGCAGTACTTC.

This clone was observed once. This sequence joins TRBV18 and TRBJ2-3; 8 positions agree with TRBD2. The CDR3 loop spans 16 amino acids. The V and J ends lost 1 base and 6 bases, in that order; junction bases with no gene match: 9. Per the germline V gene, CDR1 is KGHSH and CDR2 is LQKENI. This chain's CDR3 is CASSPRTGGPVDTQYF. In DNA form, the CDR3 reads TGTGCCAGCTCACCACGGACGGGAGGGCCCGTGGATACGCAGTATTTT.

This chain joins TRBV5-6 and TRBJ1-5; D gene unclear. The V and J ends lost 1 base and 1 base respectively, with 6 bases between them. CDR3 length equals 14 residues. Germline CDR1 SGHDT, CDR2 YYEEEE. CDR3 nucleotide sequence: TGTGCCAGCAGCTTGCGGGGAAGCAATCAGCCCCAGCATTTT. This translates into CASSLRGSNQPQHF. Full variable domain (outside the CDR3, taken from reference TRBV5-6 and TRBJ1-5): DAGVTQSPTHLIKTRGQQVTLRCSPKSGHDTVSWYQQALGQGPQFIFQYYEEEERQRGNFPDRFSGHQFPNYSSELNVNALLLGDSALYLCASSLRGSNQPQHFGDGTRLSIL.

The V and J genes are TRBV6-5 and TRBJ1-6; D gene uncertain. Germline-derived CDR1 and CDR2 are MNHEY and SVGAGI. Deletions cut 6 bases from V and 3 bases from J, with 12 bases between. The CDR3 runs 15 residues. The CDR3: CASSSIQRYNSPLHF. The CDR3 DNA reads TGTGCCAGCAGCTCAATCCAGCGCTATAATTCACCCCTCCACTTT.

The chain joins TRBV18 to TRBJ2-2; TRBD2 agrees at 13 bases. The V and J ends lost 4 bases and 3 bases, in that order; junction bases with no gene match: 2. From germline, CDR1 is KGHSH and CDR2 LQKENI. The CDR3 covers 16 residues. CDR3 nucleotide sequence: TGTGCCAGCTCACGGACTAGCGGGAGAGACACCGGGGAGCTGTTTTTT. As protein: CASSRTSGRDTGELFF.

The chain is built from TRBV6-6 and TRBJ2-2; no definite D call. The CDR3 loop spans 11 amino acids. Germline CDR1 MNHNY, CDR2 SVGAGI (reference sequence). Trimming pared 5 bases from V and 4 bases from J, leaving 2 bases between. The chain's CDR3 is CASSRTGELFF. In DNA form, the CDR3 reads TGTGCCAGCAGTCGCACCGGGGAGCTGTTTTTT.

The chain recombines TRBV19 with TRBJ2-3, with 8 positions matching TRBD2. This CDR3 region has 13 residues. V was clipped by 4 bases and J by 9 bases; unmatched bases: 6. The germline V gene has CDR1 LNHDA and CDR2 SQIVND (reference sequence). The CDR3 DNA is TGTGCCAGTAGTACCCGGGAGGGGGTGACGCAGTATTTT. Residues: CASSTREGVTQYF.

V usage is TRBV28 and J usage is TRBJ2-1; 12 positions agree with TRBD2. The germline CDR1 and CDR2 sequences are MDHEN and SYDVKM. This CDR3 spans 18 amino acids. J lost 10 bases, V lost 4 bases, and 17 bases had no gene match. CDR3 region: CASSSNARSSGRAPEQFF. DNA of the CDR3: TGTGCCAGCAGTTCAAACGCCCGATCTAGCGGGAGGGCCCCCGAGCAGTTCTTC.

This chain connects TRBV7-6 to TRBJ2-7; 7 bases align to TRBD1. CDR1 is SGHVS, CDR2 FNYEAQ, per germline. The CDR3 is made up of 13 amino acids. Germline trimming cut 5 bases from V and 4 bases from J; bases unmatched to any gene: 5. The CDR3 DNA reads as TGTGCCAGCAGCCCGTGGACAGGATACGAGCAGTACTTC. Translated, it gives CASSPWTGYEQYF.

The chain recombines TRBV14 with TRBJ1-1, with D unclear. The germline V gene has CDR1 SGHDN and CDR2 FVKESK. V was pared by 0 bases and J by 4 bases, with 15 bases between. The CDR3 sequence is 16 residues long. CDR3 sequence reads: CASSQDRVGPGTEAFF. The CDR3 DNA reads as TGTGCCAGCAGCCAAGATCGAGTCGGCCCAGGCACTGAAGCTTTCTTT.

This clone was seen once. The chain is built from TRBV5-6 and TRBJ2-3, with D possibly being TRBD2 (6 bases). CDR3 length: 14 amino acids. Trimming shortened V by 4 bases and J by 14 bases, and 23 bases separated the two germline ends. Germline CDR1 and CDR2: SGHDT and YYEEEE. The CDR3 sequence is CASSAAQLAPPRYF. The CDR3 nucleotides read TGTGCCAGCAGCGCAGCCCAACTAGCTCCCCCCCGGTATTTT.

V and J are TRBV7-9 and TRBJ2-2, with 14 bases aligning to TRBD2. Trimming removed 4 bases from V and 5 bases from J; junction bases left unmatched: 3. From germline, CDR1 is SEHNR and CDR2 FQNEAQ (reference sequence). CDR3 length: 16 amino acids. The chain's CDR3 is CASSSRLAGGTGELFF. CDR3 DNA: TGTGCCAGCAGCTCCCGACTAGCGGGAGGGACCGGGGAGCTGTTTTTT.